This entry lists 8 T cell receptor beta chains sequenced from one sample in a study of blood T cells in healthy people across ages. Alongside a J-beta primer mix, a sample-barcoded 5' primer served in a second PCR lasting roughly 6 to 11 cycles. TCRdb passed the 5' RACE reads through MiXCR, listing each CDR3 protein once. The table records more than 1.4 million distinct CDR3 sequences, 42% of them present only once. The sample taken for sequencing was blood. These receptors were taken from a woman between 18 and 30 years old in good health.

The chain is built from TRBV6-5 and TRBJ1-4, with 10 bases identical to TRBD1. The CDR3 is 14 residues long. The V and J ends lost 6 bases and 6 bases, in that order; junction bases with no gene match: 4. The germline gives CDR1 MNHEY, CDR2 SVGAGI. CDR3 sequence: CASRRDRGDEKLFF. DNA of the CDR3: TGTGCCAGCAGAAGGGACAGGGGTGATGAAAAACTGTTTTTT.

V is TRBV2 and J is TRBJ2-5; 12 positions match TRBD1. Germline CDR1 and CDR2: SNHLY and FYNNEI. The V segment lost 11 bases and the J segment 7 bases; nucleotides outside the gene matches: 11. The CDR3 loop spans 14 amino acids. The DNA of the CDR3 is TGTGCCGGTATGGGACAGGGGGCGCCCACGACCCAGTACTTC. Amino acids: CAGMGQGAPTTQYF.

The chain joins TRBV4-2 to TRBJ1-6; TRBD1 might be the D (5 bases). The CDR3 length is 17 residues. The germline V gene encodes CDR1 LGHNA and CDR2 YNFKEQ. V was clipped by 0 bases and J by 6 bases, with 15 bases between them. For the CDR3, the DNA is TGTGCCAGCAGCCAAGATTATTTAGGGGCGCGTAATTCACCCCTCCACTTT. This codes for CASSQDYLGARNSPLHF.

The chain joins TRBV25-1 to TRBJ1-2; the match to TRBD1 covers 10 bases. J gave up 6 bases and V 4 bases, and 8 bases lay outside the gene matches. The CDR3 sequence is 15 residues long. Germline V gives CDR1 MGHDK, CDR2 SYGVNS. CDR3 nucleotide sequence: TGTGCCAGCAGTGTCCCGAGACAGGGGGCCCATGGCTACACCTTC. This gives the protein CASSVPRQGAHGYTF.

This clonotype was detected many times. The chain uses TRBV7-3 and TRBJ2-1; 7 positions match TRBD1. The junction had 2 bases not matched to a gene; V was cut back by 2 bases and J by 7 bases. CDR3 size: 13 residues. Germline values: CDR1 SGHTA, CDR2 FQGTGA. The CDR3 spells CASSLDRVNEQFF. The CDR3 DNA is TGTGCCAGCAGCTTAGACAGGGTGAATGAGCAGTTCTTC.

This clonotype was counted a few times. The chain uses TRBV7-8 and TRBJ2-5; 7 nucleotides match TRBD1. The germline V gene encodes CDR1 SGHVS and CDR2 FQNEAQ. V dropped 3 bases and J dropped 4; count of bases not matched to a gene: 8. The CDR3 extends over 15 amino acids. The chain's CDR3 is CASSFGRGPGETQYF. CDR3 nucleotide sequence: TGTGCCAGCAGCTTTGGTAGGGGGCCCGGAGAGACCCAGTACTTC.

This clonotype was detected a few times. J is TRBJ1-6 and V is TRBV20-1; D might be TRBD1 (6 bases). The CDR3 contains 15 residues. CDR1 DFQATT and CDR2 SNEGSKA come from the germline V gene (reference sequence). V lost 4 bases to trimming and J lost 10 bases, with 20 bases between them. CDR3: CSAIHSRGGGSPLHF. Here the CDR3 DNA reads TGCAGTGCTATCCATTCCCGAGGGGGGGGCTCACCCCTCCACTTT.

The CDR3 sequence: CASSLAARQGANQPQHF. The DNA for the CDR3 is TGTGCCAGCAGCTTAGCAGCTCGACAGGGGGCAAATCAGCCCCAGCATTTT. The chain carries TRBV7-8 and TRBJ1-5; 10 bases line up with TRBD1. This CDR3 is built from 17 residues. Germline V gene data show CDR1 as SGHVS and CDR2 as FQNEAQ. J was trimmed by 4 bases and V by 0 bases; bases with no gene match: 6.